Sequencing of this T cell receptor beta chain was carried out in a study of cytomegalovirus exposure and HLA in healthy donors. Primers for the PCR totalled 60 Vbeta and 13 Jbeta. Measured with immunoSEQ multiplex PCR; TCRdb has only the in-frame clones, and not every one. The sample contains some 120,000 clones, about 80% of which appear only once. The junction had 5 bases not matched to a gene; V was cut back by 5 bases and J by 6 bases. CDR1 and CDR2 from the germline V gene are SGHAT and FQNNGV. This CDR3 spans 14 amino acids. This chain joins TRBV11-2 and TRBJ2-3, with 10 bases lining up with TRBD1. The TCR sequence derives from a man aged 45-65 years in good health and CMV-seronegative. The sequenced sample consisted of PBMCs. CDR3 DNA: TGTGCCAGCAGCCTCGGGACAGGGGCGGATACGCAGTATTTT. Its translation: CASSLGTGADTQYF. The variable domain in full, with the rest retrieved from reference TRBV11-2 and TRBJ2-3, is EAGVAQSPRYKIIEKRQSVAFWCNPISGHATLYWYQQILGQGPKLLIQFQNNGVVDDSQLPKDRFSAERLKGVDSTLKIQPAKLEDSAVYLCASSLGTGADTQYFGPGTRLTVL.